The 20 T cell receptor beta chains listed next were all sequenced from one sample in a study of blood T cells in healthy people across ages. A J-beta primer mix and a sample-barcoded 5' primer were used in a second PCR of roughly 6 to 12 cycles. TCRdb recomputed calls from the 5' RACE reads with MiXCR, one row per CDR3 protein. The table shows under 850,000 distinct CDR3 sequences, with around 36% occurring only once. The sample consisted of blood. The receptors derive from a man between 18 and 35 years old in good health.

This clonotype was detected only a few times. V and J are TRBV6-6 and TRBJ2-6; no definite D call. Trimming took off 0 bases at V and 1 base at J, with 7 bases between the two ends. The germline gives CDR1 MNHNY, CDR2 SVGAGI (reference sequence). This CDR3 spans 16 amino acids. The CDR3 bases are TGTGCCAGCAGTTACTCGAGTCCGTCTGGGGCCAACGTCCTGACTTTC. Encoded protein: CASSYSSPSGANVLTF.

This clonotype showed up just a few times. This rearrangement joins TRBV4-2 to TRBJ2-3, with D hard to call. CDR3 length: 17 amino acids. The V end was cut by 4 bases, the J end by 7 bases, with 24 bases between. The germline V gene encodes CDR1 LGHNA and CDR2 YNFKEQ. The CDR3 loop is CASSLRLEQITVNTQYF. In nucleotides, the CDR3 is TGTGCCAGCAGCCTGCGCCTGGAGCAGATCACCGTGAATACGCAGTATTTT.

The chain uses TRBV25-1 and TRBJ2-7, with 10 bases matching TRBD2. The V gene's germline CDR1 is MGHDK and CDR2 SYGVNS. V was pared by 8 bases and J by 10 bases, with 26 bases of the junction left unmatched. This CDR3 contains 18 residues. Here the CDR3 DNA reads TGTGCCAGCTCCGATAGCGGGGGGCCTACTAATTCCAAAAACGTTCAGTACTTC. Encoded protein: CASSDSGGPTNSKNVQYF.

V is TRBV6-6 and J is TRBJ1-5; D is unresolved. The germline V gene has CDR1 MNHNY and CDR2 SVGAGI (reference sequence). V was clipped by 4 bases and J by 12 bases, with 10 bases between them. The CDR3 runs 11 residues. CDR3 amino acids: CASSLEGVQHF. The DNA for the CDR3 is TGTGCCAGCAGTTTGGAGGGAGTCCAGCATTTT.

This clonotype occurred a few times. The gene calls are TRBV7-8 and TRBJ2-1, with a tentative D call TRBD2 (5 bases). CDR1 is SGHVS, CDR2 FQNEAQ, per germline. The CDR3 totals 16 residues. Trimming took off 1 base at V and 7 bases at J, with 17 bases between the two ends. The CDR3 bases are TGTGCCAGCAGCTTAGTGGTTTCGGGAATTGATAATGAGCAGTTCTTC. Protein: CASSLVVSGIDNEQFF.

The chain is built from TRBV30 and TRBJ2-3, with D hard to call. The CDR3 has 15 amino acids. Trimming stripped 0 bases from V and 1 base from J, with 11 bases between. CDR1 GTSNPN and CDR2 SVGIG come from the germline V gene (reference sequence). The CDR3 nucleotides are TGTGCCTGGAGTGTACCCAGGCCACGCACAGATACGCAGTATTTT. It yields the protein CAWSVPRPRTDTQYF.

CDR3 loop: CASRSTGGSYEQYF. The CDR3, as DNA: TGTGCCAGCAGGTCTACAGGGGGATCATACGAGCAGTACTTC. The chain uses TRBV7-2 and TRBJ2-7; TRBD1 agrees at 8 bases. The CDR3 length is 14 residues. Per germline, CDR1 SGHTA and CDR2 FQGNSA. V trimming: 6 bases; J trimming: 4 bases; junction bases outside the gene matches: 8.

The rearrangement links TRBV25-1 to TRBJ2-7, with no clear D. The J call may be in error: the DNA end matches TRBJ2-4 better. Germline V gives CDR1 MGHDK, CDR2 SYGVNS. CDR3 length: 12 amino acids. Written as DNA, the CDR3 is TGTGCCAGCAGTGCCCCTACAAACATTCAGTACTTC. Residues: CASSAPTNIQYF.

The V call is TRBV10-3, the J call TRBJ2-4; 9 nucleotides align to TRBD1. In germline, CDR1 is ENHRY, CDR2 SYGVKD. This CDR3 spans 13 amino acids. With 6 bases clipped from V and 7 bases from J, the junction kept 4 bases outside the gene matches. The CDR3 nucleotides read TGTGCCATCAGCTCGGACAGGGGTAACATTCAGTACTTC. It codes for CAISSDRGNIQYF.

This clonotype was observed many times. The J gene is TRBJ2-7, the V gene TRBV20-1, with 7 positions matching TRBD1. Germline trimming cut 0 bases from V and 6 bases from J; bases unmatched to any gene: 11. CDR1 is DFQATT and CDR2 is SNEGSKA in the germline V gene (reference sequence). The CDR3 is 15 residues long. The CDR3 is CSAREAGGSLLEQYF. The CDR3 DNA follows: TGCAGTGCTAGAGAGGCAGGGGGTTCTCTACTCGAGCAGTACTTC.

The chain is built from TRBV20-1 and TRBJ2-1; D uncertain. V lost 3 bases and J lost 9, with 12 bases in between. CDR1 DFQATT and CDR2 SNEGSKA come from the germline V gene (reference sequence). The CDR3 is made up of 12 amino acids. The CDR3 DNA is TGCAGTGCTAGTCCCATCCCTGTTGAGCAGTTCTTC. Translating gives CSASPIPVEQFF.

About this clonotype itself: It may be a read error: a sequence one base away is much more abundant. This chain joins TRBV29-1 and TRBJ2-7; D gene ambiguous. Germline lookup yields CDR1 SQVTM and CDR2 ANQGSEA. This CDR3 has 13 amino acids. In DNA form, the CDR3 reads TGCAGCGTTGAAGGCGCGCGCTCCGACGAGCAGTACTTC. This encodes CSVEGARSDEQYF.

This clonotype came up many times. The rearrangement links TRBV6-6 to TRBJ2-7; the match to TRBD1 covers 8 bases. The CDR3 is 13 amino acids. V lost 4 bases to trimming and J lost 7 bases; unmatched junction nucleotides: 6. CDR1 and CDR2 from the germline V gene are MNHNY and SVGAGI (reference sequence). The CDR3 DNA reads as TGTGCCAGCAGTTGGGACAGGACAAGGGAGCAGTACTTC. Protein product: CASSWDRTREQYF.

CDR3 DNA: TGTGCCAGCAGCTTAGATTCGGCTAGCGGGGCGTACAATGAGCAGTTCTTC. It yields the protein CASSLDSASGAYNEQFF. V usage is TRBV7-2 and J usage is TRBJ2-1; 9 positions match TRBD2. The CDR3 sequence is 17 residues long. V lost 1 base, J lost 4 bases, and 8 bases stayed unmatched. Germline assignment: CDR1 SGHTA and CDR2 FQGNSA.

This sequence joins TRBV3-1 and TRBJ2-4; 7 nucleotides align to TRBD1. CDR3 length equals 17 residues. Germline CDR1 is LGHDT and CDR2 is YNNKEL (reference sequence). J gave up 2 bases and V 1 base, and 8 bases lay outside the gene matches. DNA of the CDR3: TGTGCCAGCAGCCAAGTGAACAGGGGATCTCCCAAAAACATTCAGTACTTC. It translates to CASSQVNRGSPKNIQYF.

A note on this clonotype: The junction departs from germline at one end; a sequencing error may be responsible. This sequence joins TRBV5-1 and TRBJ1-2, with a tentative D call TRBD1 (5 bases). Germline assignment: CDR1 SGHRS and CDR2 YFSETQ. This CDR3 contains 15 residues. This CDR3 is CASSPIGDSSYGHTF. The CDR3 DNA follows: TGCGCCAGCAGCCCGATAGGGGATTCCTCCTATGGCCACACCTTC. Supplemented by reference TRBV5-1 and TRBJ1-2, the full variable domain reads KAGVTQTPRYLIKTRGQQVTLSCSPISGHRSVSWYQQTPGQGLQFLFEYFSETQRNKGNFPGRFSGRQFSNSRSEMNVSTLELGDSALYLCASSPIGDSSYGHTFGSGTRLTVV.

V is TRBV6-6 and J is TRBJ2-7; unclear D gene. Per the germline V gene, CDR1 is MNHNY and CDR2 is SVGAGI (reference sequence). Trimming removed 0 bases at V and 0 bases at J, with 9 bases between. The CDR3 spans 15 residues. The CDR3, as DNA: TGTGCCAGCAGTTACTCGACGGGTAGCTCCTACGAGCAGTACTTC. Protein: CASSYSTGSSYEQYF.

The J gene is TRBJ2-2, the V gene TRBV4-2; 9 nucleotides line up with TRBD1. Per the germline V gene, CDR1 is LGHNA and CDR2 is YNFKEQ. The CDR3 has 16 residues. The V and J ends lost 0 bases and 5 bases, in that order; junction bases with no gene match: 4. CDR3 residues: CASSQDVDRGTGELFF. CDR3 bases: TGTGCCAGCAGCCAAGACGTTGACAGGGGGACCGGGGAGCTGTTTTTT.

The V gene is TRBV20-1, the J gene TRBJ2-1; no firm D call. Germline V lookup: CDR1 DFQATT, CDR2 SNEGSKA (reference sequence). The CDR3 sequence is 12 residues long. Trimming removed 5 bases at V and 4 bases at J, with 9 bases between. The CDR3 region has the DNA TGCAGTGCTCTGGACGGATACAATGAGCAGTTCTTC. Its protein product is CSALDGYNEQFF.

This clonotype showed up many times. This sequence joins TRBV4-3 and TRBJ2-1; D could derive from TRBD1 or TRBD2 (6 bases each). The CDR3 runs to 16 residues. Germline loops: CDR1 LGHNA, CDR2 YSLEER. Trimming took off 3 bases at V and 4 bases at J, with 16 bases between the two ends. CDR3 loop: CASSQSGALPYNEQFF. DNA for the CDR3: TGCGCCAGCAGCCAGTCGGGGGCTTTACCTTACAATGAGCAGTTCTTC.